The 25 T cell receptor beta chains below were found in one sample sequenced in a study of blood T cell repertoires in COVID-19. Produced via immunoSEQ multiplex PCR; TCRdb's table is partial and in-frame only. The sample has about 250,000 clones, around nine tenths seen once; the top ten hold roughly 3%. Sequenced input: peripheral blood. Source of these receptors: a man aged 18 to 29 with active or convalescent COVID-19.

This chain uses TRBV29-1 with TRBJ1-4; D gene unclear. Germline V gives CDR1 SQVTM, CDR2 ANQGSEA. The CDR3 has 14 residues. V lost 6 bases, J lost 4 bases, and 15 bases lay in between. This chain's CDR3 is CSVLPQVNNEKLFF. DNA for the CDR3: TGCAGCGTACTCCCGCAGGTGAATAATGAAAAACTGTTTTTT.

The chain carries TRBV7-9 and TRBJ2-7; D unresolved. CDR3 length: 13 residues. Germline values: CDR1 SEHNR, CDR2 FQNEAQ (reference sequence). The V end lost 2 bases, the J end lost 0 bases, and 5 bases lay between the germline ends. The DNA for the CDR3 is TGTGCCAGCAGCTTACAAAACTCCTACGAGCAGTACTTC. This gives the protein CASSLQNSYEQYF.

The chain combines TRBV7-3 with TRBJ2-2, with TRBD2 identical over 8 bases. Germline V gene data show CDR1 as SGHTA and CDR2 as FQGTGA. V trimming: 1 base; J trimming: 13 bases; junction bases outside the gene matches: 14. The CDR3 is made up of 16 amino acids. CDR3 bases: TGTGCCAGCAGCTTAATCCCGGGAGGGCCGGTCAGGCGGCTGTTTTTT. It specifies CASSLIPGGPVRRLFF.

This chain links TRBV6-6 with TRBJ2-2; D unclear. Looked up from germline, CDR1 is MNHNY and CDR2 is SVGAGI (reference sequence). The CDR3 loop spans 14 amino acids. V was cut by 2 bases and J by 5 bases, with 9 bases left in between. The CDR3 is CASSYIERTGELFF. CDR3 nucleotide sequence: TGTGCCAGCAGTTACATCGAGCGAACCGGGGAGCTGTTTTTT.

J is TRBJ2-7 and V is TRBV7-9, with D possibly being TRBD1 (6 bases). The germline V and J ends were trimmed by 5 bases and 2 bases, with 16 bases remaining between them. The CDR3 length is 15 residues. Germline values: CDR1 SEHNR, CDR2 FQNEAQ (reference sequence). The CDR3 loop reads CASSTSDSYPYEQYF. The CDR3 DNA reads TGTGCCAGCAGCACCTCGGACAGCTATCCCTACGAGCAGTACTTC.

J is TRBJ2-1 and V is TRBV28, with 12 bases that match TRBD2. J lost 10 bases, V lost 5 bases, and 15 bases had no gene match. The CDR3 has 17 amino acids. In germline, CDR1 is MDHEN, CDR2 SYDVKM. CDR3 amino acids: CASSPGLAGIHYSEQFF. The CDR3 DNA reads as TGTGCCAGCAGTCCCGGACTAGCGGGAATCCATTACTCAGAGCAGTTCTTC.

The genes are TRBV4-1 and TRBJ1-3; D is undetermined. This CDR3 has 16 residues. Trimming pared 0 bases from V and 0 bases from J, leaving 9 bases between. Germline loops: CDR1 MGHRA, CDR2 YSYEKL. CDR3 loop: CASSQDWGASGNTIYF. The CDR3 region has the DNA TGCGCCAGCAGCCAAGATTGGGGAGCCTCTGGAAACACCATATATTTT.

This clone was counted between two and nine times. Written as DNA, the CDR3 is TGTGCCAGCAGTGAGGAGGGACTCGAAGCTTTCTTT. Its protein is CASSEEGLEAFF. The J gene is TRBJ1-1, the V gene TRBV7-2, with D tentatively TRBD1 (5 bases). V lost 6 bases and J lost 8, with 13 bases in between. Germline loops: CDR1 SGHTA, CDR2 FQGNSA. There are 12 residues in the CDR3.

The chain combines TRBV9 with TRBJ1-1, with a possible D match to TRBD1 (5 bases). Per the germline V gene, CDR1 is SGDLS and CDR2 is YYNGEE. V gave up 3 bases and J gave up 9 bases, with 18 bases separating them. This CDR3 contains 14 residues. Written as DNA, the CDR3 is TGTGCCAGCAGCGCCGGACAACCAGACGTAAAAGCTTTCTTT. Translated: CASSAGQPDVKAFF.

The sample holds a few counts of this clone. The chain recombines TRBV6-2 or TRBV6-3 with TRBJ1-1, with 7 bases matching TRBD1. Trimming cost V 5 bases and J 1 base; bases outside gene matches: 4. The germline V gene has CDR1 MNHEY and CDR2 SVGEGT. The CDR3 runs 14 residues. CDR3 sequence reads: CASSLRTGNTEAFF. As DNA, the CDR3 is TGTGCCAGCAGTCTCCGGACAGGGAACACTGAAGCTTTCTTT.

The genes are TRBV5-5 and TRBJ1-5; D is possibly TRBD1 (5 bases). V was clipped by 7 bases and J by 1 base, with 12 bases between them. The CDR3 sequence is 14 residues long. The germline gives CDR1 SGHKS, CDR2 YYEKEE (reference sequence). The CDR3 DNA is TGTGCCAGCGCCGGGGGTCCGAGCAATCAGCCCCAGCATTTT. The encoded protein is CASAGGPSNQPQHF.

The chain combines TRBV6-6 with TRBJ1-1; perhaps TRBD1 as D (5 bases). The CDR3 is 15 residues long. The V gene's germline CDR1 is MNHNY and CDR2 SVGAGI (reference sequence). Trimming took off 5 bases at V and 14 bases at J, with 27 bases between the two ends. The CDR3 coding sequence is TGTGCCAGCAGTCAGGGTAGCCCGACTCTGAACGGGGGGTTCTTT. It codes for CASSQGSPTLNGGFF.

The rearrangement joins TRBV5-1 to TRBJ2-1, with D possibly TRBD2 on 5 matching bases. The CDR3 runs 15 residues. The V and J ends lost 0 bases and 3 bases respectively, with 10 bases between them. The germline V gene has CDR1 SGHRS and CDR2 YFSETQ. In DNA form, the CDR3 reads TGCGCCAGCAGCTTGGCCGGGATTCGCTACAATGAGCAGTTCTTC. Protein: CASSLAGIRYNEQFF.

The chain joins TRBV2 to TRBJ2-1; TRBD2 agrees at 14 bases. Germline V CDR1 and CDR2: SNHLY, FYNNEI. This CDR3 is 15 amino acids long. The V gene end was trimmed by 5 bases and the J gene end by 8 bases; junction bases not matched to a gene: 5. CDR3 region: CASSSRTSGGYEQFF. DNA for the CDR3: TGTGCCAGCAGTTCCCGGACTAGCGGGGGGTATGAGCAGTTCTTC.

The rearrangement uses TRBV12-3 or TRBV12-4 and TRBJ2-3; D is unresolved. V lost 1 base and J lost 7, with 6 bases in between. The CDR3 spans 12 residues. The CDR3 sequence is CASSLDWHTQYF. The CDR3 region has the DNA TGTGCCAGCAGTTTAGATTGGCATACGCAGTATTTT.

V is TRBV18 and J is TRBJ1-3; unclear D gene. Germline V CDR1 and CDR2: KGHSH, LQKENI. Trimming stripped 6 bases from V and 0 bases from J, with 12 bases between. The CDR3 is 15 residues long. The CDR3 spells CASSPLTSSGNTIYF. The CDR3 nucleotides are TGTGCCAGCTCCCCTTTAACGAGCTCTGGAAACACCATATATTTT.

This clone was observed a handful of times. V usage is TRBV27 and J usage is TRBJ1-6; weak D call: TRBD1 (6 bases). Per the germline V gene, CDR1 is MNHEY and CDR2 is SMNVEV (reference sequence). CDR3 length: 15 amino acids. V was clipped by 5 bases and J by 7 bases, with 15 bases between them. CDR3 residues: CASSPTGQRNSPLHF. CDR3 DNA sequence: TGTGCCAGCAGTCCGACGGGACAACGAAATTCACCCCTCCACTTT.

This clone was found once. The V and J genes are TRBV6-5 and TRBJ2-3; TRBD2 matches at 12 bases. This CDR3 contains 14 residues. Germline V gene data show CDR1 as MNHEY and CDR2 as SVGAGI. With 7 bases clipped from V and 6 bases from J, the junction kept 5 bases outside the gene matches. The chain's CDR3 is CASILAGGPDTQYF. Written as DNA, the CDR3 is TGTGCCAGCATCCTAGCGGGAGGGCCTGATACGCAGTATTTT.

This clone appeared once. The chain is built from TRBV27 and TRBJ2-7; no clear D gene. This CDR3 has 13 amino acids. Germline-derived CDR1 and CDR2 are MNHEY and SMNVEV (reference sequence). V was cut by 11 bases and J by 3 bases, with 17 bases left in between. Here the CDR3 DNA reads TGTGCCGCCGGCCTAGGTCCCGGCTACGAGCAGTACTTC. It specifies CAAGLGPGYEQYF.

The J gene is TRBJ1-1, the V gene TRBV7-3, with 9 bases that match TRBD1. The CDR3 length is 11 residues. The germline CDR1 and CDR2 sequences are SGHTA and FQGTGA. The J segment lost 11 bases and the V segment lost 5 bases, leaving 3 bases of the junction unmatched. The CDR3 loop reads CASSPGQGAFF. The CDR3 DNA reads as TGTGCCAGCAGCCCTGGACAGGGGGCTTTCTTT.

This sequence joins TRBV5-1 and TRBJ2-7; TRBD2 matches at 13 bases. This CDR3 spans 18 amino acids. Germline-derived CDR1 and CDR2 are SGHRS and YFSETQ. Trimming removed 3 bases from V and 4 bases from J; junction bases left unmatched: 13. The CDR3 DNA reads TGCGCCAGCAGCTCCGACACACCCGGGACTAGCGGGGCTTACGAGCAGTACTTC. Translation: CASSSDTPGTSGAYEQYF.

The chain combines TRBV3-1 (or the pseudogene TRBV3-2) with TRBJ2-5, with TRBD2 matching over 8 bases. Germline loops: CDR1 LGHDT, CDR2 YNNKEL (reference sequence). The J segment lost 5 bases and the V segment lost 0 bases, leaving 17 bases of the junction unmatched. The CDR3 is 19 residues long. The CDR3 nucleotides read TGTGCCAGCAGCCAAGATGGTCTGTTTAGCGGGAACCCTCAGGAGACCCAGTACTTC. Its protein product is CASSQDGLFSGNPQETQYF.

In DNA form, the CDR3 reads TGTGCCAGCAGCCCAACAGGGGGGGCGACCTACGAGCAGTACTTC. Protein product: CASSPTGGATYEQYF. The chain recombines TRBV6-8 with TRBJ2-7, with D possibly being TRBD1 (8 bases). Germline assignment: CDR1 MNHGY and CDR2 SAAAGT. Trimming cost V 6 bases and J 2 bases, with 17 bases left between them. CDR3 length: 15 amino acids.

The chain is built from TRBV29-1 and TRBJ1-5; TRBD1 is a possible D gene (6 bases). Germline values: CDR1 SQVTM, CDR2 ANQGSEA. The CDR3 has 12 residues. The ends were cut back, 7 bases at V and 7 bases at J, with 14 bases in the middle. Here the CDR3 reads CSAITGNQPQHF. In DNA, the CDR3 is TGCAGCGCAATAACAGGGAACCAGCCCCAGCATTTT.

The chain has TRBV9 and TRBJ2-7; 9 positions agree with TRBD2. With V trimmed by 0 bases and J by 2 bases, 6 bases remained unmatched. Per the germline V gene, CDR1 is SGDLS and CDR2 is YYNGEE. The CDR3 totals 16 residues. The chain's CDR3 is CASSVGGGESAYEQYF. DNA for the CDR3: TGTGCCAGCAGCGTAGGCGGGGGGGAATCCGCCTACGAGCAGTACTTC.